This TCR beta chain comes out of a study of PD-1 blockade in classical Hodgkin lymphoma. The overall study: A 3 mg/kg intravenous dose of nivolumab was received by patients every 2 weeks.

Assay used: immunoSEQ multiplex PCR; TCRdb lists only in-frame clones, some missing. Among roughly 45,000 clones, approximately 70% were seen once, and the ten largest hold approximately 2.9%. There was relapse after autologous stem cell transplantation in every patient, and there was variation in brentuximab vedotin exposure. Patients had relapsed/refractory classical Hodgkin lymphoma with complete response, partial response or progressive disease as best response. Germline CDR1 reads SGHRS; CDR2 reads YFSETQ. V lost 0 bases to trimming and J lost 3 bases, with 1 base between them. The CDR3 is made up of 11 amino acids. The table lists this clone with a few counts. The antigen remains undetermined. Other DNA sequences in this sample translate to the same CDR3. Overall study findings and caveats: The study reported lower baseline TCR diversity in newly diagnosed patients than in healthy donors.

This sample comprised peripheral blood mononuclear cells (PBMCs), obtained before the second cycle of nivolumab. The clonotype originates from a human donor with classical Hodgkin lymphoma. This sequence joins TRBV5-1 and TRBJ2-7; D unclear. In DNA form, the CDR3 reads TGCGCCAGCAGCTTGGGCTACGAGCAGTACTTC. Its translation: CASSLGYEQYF.